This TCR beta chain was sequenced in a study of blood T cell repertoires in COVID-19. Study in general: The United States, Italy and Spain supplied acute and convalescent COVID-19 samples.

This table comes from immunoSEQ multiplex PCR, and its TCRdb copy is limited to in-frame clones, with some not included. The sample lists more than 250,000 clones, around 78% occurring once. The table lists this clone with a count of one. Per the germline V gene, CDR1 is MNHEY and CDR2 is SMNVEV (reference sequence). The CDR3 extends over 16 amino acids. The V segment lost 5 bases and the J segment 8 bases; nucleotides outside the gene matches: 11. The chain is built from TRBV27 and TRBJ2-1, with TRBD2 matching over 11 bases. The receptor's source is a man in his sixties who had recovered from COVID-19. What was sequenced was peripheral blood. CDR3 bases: TGTGCCAGCAGTCCCCGGGGTAGCGGGAGGGTCTATGAGCAGTTCTTC. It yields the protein CASSPRGSGRVYEQFF.